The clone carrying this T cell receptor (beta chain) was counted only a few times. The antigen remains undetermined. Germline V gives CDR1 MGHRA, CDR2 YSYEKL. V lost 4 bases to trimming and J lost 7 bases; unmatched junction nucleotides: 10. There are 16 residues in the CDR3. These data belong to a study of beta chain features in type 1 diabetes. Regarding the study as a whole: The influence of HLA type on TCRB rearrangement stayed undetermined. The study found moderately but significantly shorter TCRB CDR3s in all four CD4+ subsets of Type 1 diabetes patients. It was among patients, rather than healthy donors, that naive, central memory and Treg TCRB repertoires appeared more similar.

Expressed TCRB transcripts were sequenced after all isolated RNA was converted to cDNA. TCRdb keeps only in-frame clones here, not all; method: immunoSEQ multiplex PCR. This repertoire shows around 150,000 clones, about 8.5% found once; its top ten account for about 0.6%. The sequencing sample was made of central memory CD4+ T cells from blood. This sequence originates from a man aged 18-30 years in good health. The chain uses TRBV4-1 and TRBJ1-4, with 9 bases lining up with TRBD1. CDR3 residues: CASSPPTGQGPEKLFF. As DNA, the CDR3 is TGCGCCAGCAGCCCCCCGACTGGACAGGGGCCTGAAAAACTGTTTTTT.